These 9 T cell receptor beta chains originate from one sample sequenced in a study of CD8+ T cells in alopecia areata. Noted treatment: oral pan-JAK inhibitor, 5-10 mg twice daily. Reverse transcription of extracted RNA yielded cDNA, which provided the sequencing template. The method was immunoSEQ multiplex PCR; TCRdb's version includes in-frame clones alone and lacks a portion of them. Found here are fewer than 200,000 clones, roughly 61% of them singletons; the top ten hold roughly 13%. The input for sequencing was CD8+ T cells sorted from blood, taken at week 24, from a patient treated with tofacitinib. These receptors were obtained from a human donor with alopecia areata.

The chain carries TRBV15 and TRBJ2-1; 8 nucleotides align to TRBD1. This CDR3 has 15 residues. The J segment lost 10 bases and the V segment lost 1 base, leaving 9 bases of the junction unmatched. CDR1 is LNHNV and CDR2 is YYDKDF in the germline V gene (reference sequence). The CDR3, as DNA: TGTGCCACCAGCAGAGGTGAGACAGGGGTACGGGAGCAGTTCTTC. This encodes CATSRGETGVREQFF.

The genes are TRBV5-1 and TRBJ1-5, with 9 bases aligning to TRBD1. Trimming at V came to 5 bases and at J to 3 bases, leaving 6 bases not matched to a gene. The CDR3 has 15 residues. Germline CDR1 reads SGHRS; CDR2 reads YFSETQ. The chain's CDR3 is CASRPTGGSNQPQHF. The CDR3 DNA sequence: TGCGCCAGCAGACCAACAGGGGGCTCCAATCAGCCCCAGCATTTT.

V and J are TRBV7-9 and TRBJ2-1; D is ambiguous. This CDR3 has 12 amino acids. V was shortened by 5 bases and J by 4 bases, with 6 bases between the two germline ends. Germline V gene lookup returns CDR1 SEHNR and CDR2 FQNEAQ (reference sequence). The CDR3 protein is CASSPVYNEQFF. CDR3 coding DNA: TGTGCCAGCAGCCCTGTTTACAATGAGCAGTTCTTC.

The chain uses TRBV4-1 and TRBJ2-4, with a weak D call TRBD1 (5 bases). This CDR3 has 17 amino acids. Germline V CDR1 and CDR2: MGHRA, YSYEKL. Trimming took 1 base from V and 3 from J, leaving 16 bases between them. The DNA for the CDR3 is TGCGCCAGCAGCCAAGTTTCCAGGGTGTTTGTCAAAAACATTCAGTACTTC. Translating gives CASSQVSRVFVKNIQYF.

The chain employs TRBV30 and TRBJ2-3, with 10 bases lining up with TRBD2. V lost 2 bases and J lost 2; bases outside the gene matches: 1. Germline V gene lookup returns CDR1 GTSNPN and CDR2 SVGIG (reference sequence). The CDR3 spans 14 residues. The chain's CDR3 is CAWSTSGVTDTQYF. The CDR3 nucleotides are TGTGCCTGGAGTACTAGCGGGGTCACAGATACGCAGTATTTT.

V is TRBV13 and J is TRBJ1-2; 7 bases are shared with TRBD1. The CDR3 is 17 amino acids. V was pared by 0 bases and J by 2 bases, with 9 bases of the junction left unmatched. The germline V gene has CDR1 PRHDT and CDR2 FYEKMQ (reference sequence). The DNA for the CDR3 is TGTGCCAGCAGCTTAGGCGGGACAGACAACCCCAACTATGGCTACACCTTC. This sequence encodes CASSLGGTDNPNYGYTF. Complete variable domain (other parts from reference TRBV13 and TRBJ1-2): AAGVIQSPRHLIKEKRETATLKCYPIPRHDTVYWYQQGPGQDPQFLISFYEKMQSDKGSIPDRFSAQQFSDYHSELNMSSLELGDSALYFCASSLGGTDNPNYGYTFGSGTRLTVV.

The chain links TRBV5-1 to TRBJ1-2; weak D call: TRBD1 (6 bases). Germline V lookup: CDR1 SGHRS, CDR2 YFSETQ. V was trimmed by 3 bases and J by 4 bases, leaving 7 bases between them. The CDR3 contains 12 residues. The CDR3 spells CASSSDSYGYTF. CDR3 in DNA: TGCGCCAGCAGCTCGGACAGCTATGGCTACACCTTC.

The CDR3 loop reads CASTRTGRGTEAFF. The CDR3 nucleotides read TGCGCCAGCACCCGGACAGGGAGGGGCACTGAAGCTTTCTTT. The V and J genes are TRBV10-2 and TRBJ1-1; 8 bases map to TRBD1. The V gene's germline CDR1 is WSHSY and CDR2 SAAADI. The CDR3 contains 14 residues. Trimming took 7 bases from V and 4 from J; bases not matched to a gene: 8.

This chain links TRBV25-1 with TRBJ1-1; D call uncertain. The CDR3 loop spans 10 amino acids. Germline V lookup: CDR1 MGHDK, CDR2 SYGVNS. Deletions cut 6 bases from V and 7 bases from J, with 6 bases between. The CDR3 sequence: CASRGSEAFF. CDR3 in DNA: TGTGCCAGCAGGGGGAGTGAAGCTTTCTTT.